This T cell receptor beta chain was captured in a study of T-cell memory formation after mild COVID-19 (dated by TCRdb to about 2021). At the level of the whole study: TCR sequence clusters from the two donors were largely donor specific. The cohort comprised two young, previously healthy adult volunteers, one female and one male. In a couple of donors, T-cell clones that expanded and contracted after mild COVID-19 were followed by sequencing TCRalpha and TCRbeta repertoires longitudinally.

General findings and caveats noted by the study authors: Some responding clones were found in pre-infection memory, which suggests that pre-existing cross-reactive memory T cells took part in the SARS-CoV-2 response. Clones contracting from day 15 to 85 had balanced CD4/CD8 phenotypes, while a second wave expanding from day 15 to 37 was biased towards CD4+. Contracting CD4+ clones turned up mainly in the CM and EM memory subsets, whereas EMRA was where CD8+ clones were enriched. The study included only two mild cases, and larger cohorts that include severe cases with pre-infection samples were judged to be necessary. The second-wave clones that peaked on day 37 were not confirmed to be SARS-CoV-2 specific.

The sequencing machine was an Illumina NovaSeq 6000. cDNA libraries for TCRalpha and TCRbeta were prepared by 5'RACE using constant-segment primers, with sample barcodes and unique molecular identifiers added. RNA was extracted from every sample with Trizol reagent. Amplification of the libraries took two PCR steps, and the second step added a second sample barcode plus Illumina TruSeq adapters. The libraries were sequenced on an Illumina NovaSeq using 2 x 150 bp paired-end reads. As for how the authors treated the data: Reads were demultiplexed and collapsed into UMI-guided consensus sequences with migec v1.2.7. Using mixcr v2.1.11, UMI consensuses were aligned to TRA and TRB V and J templates and then assembled into clonotypes. Clonotypes were classified as expanded or contracted when called significant by both edgeR and NoisET, with noise models trained on biological replicates. For edgeR calls, the thresholds were a false discovery rate-adjusted p below 0.01 and a log2 fold-change of 1. As an exploratory analysis of dynamics, max-normalized trajectories of the 1000 most abundant clonotypes were examined with PCA combined with hierarchical clustering. Separately sequenced CD4+ and CD8+ repertoires were used to assign the CD4 or CD8 phenotype of responding clones. The public reads were run again by TCRdb, first through fastp at Q25 and then through MiXCR, and only productive beta chains were kept. CDR3 protein sequences are deduplicated, and each keeps its most common genes and DNA. These V and J calls rely on TCRdb rather than the paper's analysis. A total of a few hundred thousand distinct CDR3 sequences appear in this sample, less than 25% of them only once. The ten largest clones represent roughly 23% of the sample.

A note on this clonotype: Its specific antigen is unknown. No base quality information exists; no much larger clone differs at one position.

PBMCs were isolated by Ficoll-Paque density gradient centrifugation. Via the germline V gene, CDR1 is SGHTA and CDR2 FQGNSA. Trimming removed 8 bases from V and 4 bases from J, leaving 9 bases between the germline ends. The CDR3 covers 13 residues, taking in both the cysteine and the phenylalanine. The entry retains the CDR3 DNA only, 39 bases that are in frame from base 1. This TCR came from a young man who had mild COVID-19 (a few samples of this study predate the infection). The sample titles of this study are shuffled in the database, so cell type and time point are left out; the donor was told from shared clones. The rearranged chain carries TRBV7-2 and TRBJ2-6; no D gene is confidently identified. The material sequenced was PBMCs or a T cell subset sorted from them (not recorded which). The DNA reads TGTGCCAGCTGCCCAGTCGGGGCCAACGTCCTGACTTTC. Translated, it reads CASCPVGANVLTF.